This entry concerns a single T cell receptor (beta chain). In germline, CDR1 is SGDLS, CDR2 YYNGEE. V was clipped by 0 bases and J by 6 bases, with 11 bases between them. The CDR3 is made up of 14 amino acids. Donors of Cohort 3 who recovered were those that had two negative PCRs, clearance, or symptom resolution. The data belong to a study of blood T cell repertoires in COVID-19. Overall study: T cells, B-cell-depleted T cells, or PBMCs provided the cDNA or gDNA that served as material.

Profiling relied on immunoSEQ multiplex PCR, and the TCRdb table lists in-frame clones only, not all of them. Seen here are 160,000 or so clones, 75% to 85% observed once, and the top ten hold 12% to 15%. The origin of this receptor is a man aged 50 or older who had recovered from COVID-19. This sequence joins TRBV9 and TRBJ2-3, with D perhaps TRBD1 (6 bases). What was sequenced was PBMCs or T cells enriched from blood (not recorded which). The CDR3 is CASSVESGVDTQYF. Here the CDR3 DNA reads TGTGCCAGCAGCGTAGAATCAGGGGTCGATACGCAGTATTTT.